A single sample gave rise to the 29 T cell receptor beta chains below, sequenced in a study of beta chain features in type 1 diabetes. Of the isolated RNA, all was reverse transcribed, and so the sequenced material was expressed TCRB transcripts. Profiling relied on immunoSEQ multiplex PCR, and the TCRdb table lists in-frame clones only, not all of them. The sample has roughly 40,000 clones, around 45% seen once. The sequenced material came from central memory CD4+ T cells from blood. Receptors originate from a young woman in good health.

The rearrangement links TRBV19 to TRBJ1-1; 7 bases match TRBD1. CDR1 and CDR2 (germline): LNHDA, SQIVND (reference sequence). Germline trimming cut 2 bases from V and 1 base from J; bases unmatched to any gene: 7. CDR3 length equals 16 residues. CDR3 coding DNA: TGTGCCAGTAGTATATCGGGGGACAGTCCGAACACTGAAGCTTTCTTT. Translation: CASSISGDSPNTEAFF. Drawing the rest from reference TRBV19 and TRBJ1-1, the complete variable domain is DGGITQSPKYLFRKEGQNVTLSCEQNLNHDAMYWYRQDPGQGLRLIYYSQIVNDFQKGDIAEGYSVSREKKESFPLTVTSAQKNPTAFYLCASSISGDSPNTEAFFGQGTRLTVV.

A note on this clone: The same CDR3 can be traced to other DNA sequences in this sample. The genes are TRBV7-2 and TRBJ1-2; tentative D call: TRBD1 (5 bases). Germline CDR1 and CDR2: SGHTA and FQGNSA. V dropped 5 bases and J dropped 5 bases, with 21 bases sitting between them. This CDR3 is built from 16 residues. CDR3 bases: TGTGCCAGCAGCCAATTCAACGTGCCGGAGGGGTATGGCTACACCTTC. Protein: CASSQFNVPEGYGYTF.

This sequence joins TRBV2 and TRBJ1-4; D perhaps matches TRBD1 (5 bases). Germline V CDR1 and CDR2: SNHLY, FYNNEI. CDR3 length equals 13 residues. Between the trimmed V and J ends, which lost 5 bases and 7 bases, there was a span of 11 bases. CDR3 protein: CASSSGGGEKLFF. CDR3 bases: TGTGCCAGCAGTTCCGGGGGGGGTGAAAAACTGTTTTTT.

The CDR3 DNA is TGTGCCTGGAGGGACAGGGGAGAAGCTTTCTTT. As protein: CAWRDRGEAFF. This chain uses TRBV30 with TRBJ1-1, with 9 positions matching TRBD1. V dropped 3 bases and J dropped 8; count of bases not matched to a gene: 1. Germline V gene data show CDR1 as GTSNPN and CDR2 as SVGIG (reference sequence). The CDR3 is 11 residues long.

The rearrangement joins TRBV6-6 to TRBJ1-3; 8 bases match TRBD1. The V segment lost 5 bases and the J segment 2 bases; nucleotides outside the gene matches: 2. CDR1 and CDR2 (germline): MNHNY, SVGAGI (reference sequence). This CDR3 comprises 14 residues. The CDR3 DNA sequence: TGTGCCAGCAGTCCAGGGGGCACTGGAAACACCATATATTTT. It codes for CASSPGGTGNTIYF.

CDR3 DNA sequence: TGTGCCATCAGCTCACGTAACGGGACAGGCAATCGGCAGTACTTC. Translated: CAISSRNGTGNRQYF. The chain joins TRBV10-3 to TRBJ2-7; the match to TRBD1 covers 8 bases. CDR1 is ENHRY, CDR2 SYGVKD, per germline. V was pared by 6 bases and J by 9 bases, with 16 bases of the junction left unmatched. This CDR3 is 15 amino acids long.

This chain connects TRBV5-1 to TRBJ2-2; D gene unclear. This CDR3 is built from 14 residues. The V end lost 0 bases, the J end lost 0 bases, and 3 bases lay between the germline ends. The V gene's germline CDR1 is SGHRS and CDR2 YFSETQ. The CDR3 loop reads CASSLGPNTGELFF. DNA of the CDR3: TGCGCCAGCAGCTTGGGGCCGAACACCGGGGAGCTGTTTTTT.

The gene calls are TRBV29-1 and TRBJ1-1; possible D gene TRBD1, 5 bases. V lost 5 bases and J 10 bases, leaving 14 bases between the germline ends. Germline CDR1 SQVTM, CDR2 ANQGSEA. The CDR3 covers 11 residues. This CDR3 is CSVRDSGGAFF. CDR3 coding DNA: TGCAGCGTTCGGGACTCTGGGGGAGCTTTCTTT.

This clone was seen a handful of times. The rearrangement links TRBV5-1 to TRBJ2-5; 10 bases align to TRBD2. J gave up 2 bases and V 4 bases, and 5 bases lay outside the gene matches. The CDR3 consists of 15 residues. Germline CDR1 is SGHRS and CDR2 is YFSETQ. The CDR3 DNA reads TGCGCCAGCAGCCCCGGGACTAGCGAACAAGAGACCCAGTACTTC. This gives the protein CASSPGTSEQETQYF.

This clone occurred once. The CDR3 DNA reads TGTGCCGGCCGGGTGGGGGCCAATACAGATACGCAGTATTTT. Translating it yields CAGRVGANTDTQYF. The rearrangement joins TRBV30 to TRBJ2-3; D possibly corresponds to TRBD1 (6 bases). The CDR3 spans 14 residues. V was shortened by 8 bases and J by 3 bases, with 18 bases between the two germline ends. Germline V gene data show CDR1 as GTSNPN and CDR2 as SVGIG (reference sequence).

Regarding this clone: Distinct nucleotide sequences in the sample also encode this CDR3. The chain recombines TRBV27 with TRBJ1-5; 9 bases align to TRBD1. CDR3 size: 14 residues. CDR1 and CDR2 from the germline V gene are MNHEY and SMNVEV (reference sequence). The V gene end was trimmed by 2 bases and the J gene end by 4 bases; junction bases not matched to a gene: 0. The CDR3 here is CASSLGQGNQPQHF. Here the CDR3 DNA reads TGTGCCAGCAGTTTAGGACAGGGGAATCAGCCCCAGCATTTT.

This sequence joins TRBV7-2 and TRBJ2-5, with a tentative D call TRBD2 (6 bases). Germline V lookup: CDR1 SGHTA, CDR2 FQGNSA. V was trimmed by 6 bases and J by 5 bases, leaving 19 bases between them. The CDR3 runs to 15 residues. CDR3 sequence (DNA): TGTGCCAGCAGTTCTTTTAACCTAGGGAGGGAGACCCAGTACTTC. The encoded protein is CASSSFNLGRETQYF.

This clone was detected only a few times. The chain couples TRBV7-9 to TRBJ2-5; 9 bases are a match to TRBD1. Losses at the gene ends were 6 bases for V and 4 bases for J; bases not matched to a gene: 6. Germline CDR1 reads SEHNR; CDR2 reads FQNEAQ (reference sequence). The CDR3 is made up of 14 amino acids. CDR3 loop: CASRITGGPETQYF. The CDR3 DNA is TGTGCCAGCAGGATAACAGGGGGCCCAGAGACCCAGTACTTC.

This rearrangement joins TRBV6-1 to TRBJ2-5, with D possibly matching TRBD2 (5 bases). The J call may be incorrect, as the DNA end agrees better with TRBJ2-7. This CDR3 has 15 residues. CDR1 is MNHNS and CDR2 is SASEGT in the germline V gene. The CDR3 loop reads CASRTRVTGSYEQYF. The CDR3 DNA reads TGTGCCAGCAGGACGCGGGTGACGGGCTCCTACGAGCAGTACTTC.

Turning to this clone: The same CDR3 is also encoded by other DNA sequences in this sample. V usage is TRBV6-1 and J usage is TRBJ1-1; D perhaps matches TRBD1 (6 bases). This CDR3 has 15 residues. The V end lost 4 bases, the J end lost 2 bases, and 14 bases lay between the germline ends. CDR1 and CDR2 from the germline V gene are MNHNS and SASEGT. For the CDR3, the DNA is TGTGCCAGCAGTGGACGGCAGGGGACCAACACTGAAGCTTTCTTT. It is translated as CASSGRQGTNTEAFF.

The J gene is TRBJ2-7, the V gene TRBV5-5; TRBD1 matches 9 bases. In germline, CDR1 is SGHKS, CDR2 YYEKEE (reference sequence). This CDR3 has 15 residues. The J segment lost 3 bases and the V segment lost 0 bases, leaving 4 bases of the junction unmatched. CDR3 in amino acids: CASSLGRGQGYEQYF. The CDR3 DNA sequence: TGTGCCAGCAGCTTGGGCCGGGGACAGGGCTACGAGCAGTACTTC. The full variable domain, rest sourced from reference TRBV5-5 and TRBJ2-7, is DAGVTQSPTHLIKTRGQQVTLRCSPISGHKSVSWYQQVLGQGPQFIFQYYEKEERGRGNFPDRFSARQFPNYSSELNVNALLLGDSALYLCASSLGRGQGYEQYFGPGTRLTVT.

This clone came up once. This chain connects TRBV6-5 to TRBJ2-7; D might be TRBD1 (5 bases). The germline gives CDR1 MNHEY, CDR2 SVGAGI. CDR3 length: 15 residues. V dropped 4 bases and J dropped 0 bases, with 13 bases sitting between them. The CDR3 region has the DNA TGTGCCAGCAGTTCAGGGTTCTACAGCTCCTACGAGCAGTACTTC. Its protein is CASSSGFYSSYEQYF.

This chain links TRBV5-6 with TRBJ2-3; 8 nucleotides line up with TRBD1. The CDR3 consists of 15 residues. J lost 4 bases, V lost 1 base, and 5 bases had no gene match. Germline values: CDR1 SGHDT, CDR2 YYEEEE. CDR3 sequence: CASSLWTGMADTQYF. The DNA for the CDR3 is TGTGCCAGCAGCTTGTGGACAGGGATGGCAGATACGCAGTATTTT.

This clone came up a few times. The chain joins TRBV5-4 to TRBJ2-3; a weak D match, TRBD2 (5 bases). Per the germline V gene, CDR1 is SGHNT and CDR2 is YYREEE (reference sequence). V shed 4 bases and J shed 2 bases, with 17 bases lying between them. The CDR3 has 16 residues. The CDR3 DNA follows: TGTGCCAGCAGCGACGAACAGAGGAGGTACACAGATACGCAGTATTTT. It codes for CASSDEQRRYTDTQYF.

The chain couples TRBV29-1 to TRBJ2-7; 12 bases line up with TRBD1. J was trimmed by 3 bases and V by 6 bases; bases with no gene match: 24. The CDR3 totals 20 residues. Per the germline V gene, CDR1 is SQVTM and CDR2 is ANQGSEA. DNA of the CDR3: TGCAGCGTCCAATCCCAGGCCTTCCCGTGGGGACAGGGGGCCGTCTACGAGCAGTACTTC. It codes for CSVQSQAFPWGQGAVYEQYF.

The chain couples TRBV7-2 to TRBJ1-6; D gene unclear. Trimming removed 1 base from V and 7 bases from J, with 8 bases in between. The CDR3 spans 14 residues. Germline V CDR1 and CDR2: SGHTA, FQGNSA. The CDR3 spells CASSLGPLNSPLHF. CDR3 bases: TGTGCCAGCAGCTTAGGTCCACTGAATTCACCCCTCCACTTT.

The chain is built from TRBV14 and TRBJ2-3; D remains ambiguous. Trimming shortened V by 6 bases and J by 2 bases, and 12 bases separated the two germline ends. Germline V gene lookup returns CDR1 SGHDN and CDR2 FVKESK. The CDR3 has 14 amino acids. CDR3 in amino acids: CASRQHTFTDTQYF. For the CDR3, the DNA is TGTGCCAGCAGACAGCACACTTTCACAGATACGCAGTATTTT.

The chain uses TRBV7-6 and TRBJ2-1; 8 bases align to TRBD2. The germline V gene encodes CDR1 SGHVS and CDR2 FNYEAQ. The CDR3 spans 19 residues. V lost 0 bases, J lost 8 bases, and 18 bases stayed unmatched. CDR3: CASSLAGFEGRGVRDEQFF. CDR3 DNA sequence: TGTGCCAGCAGCTTAGCGGGTTTTGAAGGGCGGGGGGTAAGGGATGAGCAGTTCTTC.

The chain joins TRBV19 to TRBJ1-2, with D maybe TRBD1 (5 bases). Deletions cut 7 bases from V and 0 bases from J, with 15 bases between. Germline CDR1 and CDR2: LNHDA and SQIVND (reference sequence). CDR3 length: 15 amino acids. The CDR3 reads CASTFTGDSNYGYTF. The DNA of the CDR3 is TGTGCCAGTACTTTTACAGGAGACTCTAACTATGGCTACACCTTC.

The J gene is TRBJ2-7, the V gene TRBV29-1; perhaps TRBD2 as D (5 bases). CDR3 size: 15 residues. V was cut by 0 bases and J by 4 bases, with 16 bases left in between. Germline V gene lookup returns CDR1 SQVTM and CDR2 ANQGSEA. DNA for the CDR3: TGCAGCGTTGAAGATCCAGTTCCGGGAACGTACGAGCAGTACTTC. Translated, it gives CSVEDPVPGTYEQYF.

The chain carries TRBV5-1 and TRBJ2-5, with TRBD2 identical over 8 bases. J lost 5 bases, V lost 2 bases, and 11 bases had no gene match. This CDR3 spans 16 amino acids. Per germline, CDR1 SGHRS and CDR2 YFSETQ. The CDR3 reads CASSLGPGGPGETQYF. CDR3 in DNA: TGCGCCAGCAGCTTAGGACCGGGAGGGCCGGGCGAGACCCAGTACTTC.

This clone came up a few times. This rearrangement joins TRBV7-9 to TRBJ2-1; TRBD2 agrees at 14 bases. The germline CDR1 and CDR2 sequences are SEHNR and FQNEAQ (reference sequence). Trimming at V came to 2 bases and at J to 10 bases, leaving 7 bases not matched to a gene. CDR3 length equals 16 residues. The DNA of the CDR3 is TGTGCCAGCAGCTTATTCGGGACTAGCGGGAGACGGGAGCAGTTCTTC. Its protein product is CASSLFGTSGRREQFF.

This chain connects TRBV18 to TRBJ1-2; 12 bases fit TRBD1. The CDR3 spans 19 residues. CDR1 is KGHSH, CDR2 LQKENI, per germline. With 3 bases clipped from V and 4 bases from J, the junction kept 15 bases outside the gene matches. The CDR3 DNA sequence: TGTGCCAGCTCACCGTCCCTCCGGGACAGGGGGCTCGGAGTCTATGGCTACACCTTC. Translating gives CASSPSLRDRGLGVYGYTF.

V is TRBV10-1 and J is TRBJ2-2, with 8 bases that match TRBD1. This CDR3 comprises 14 residues. Germline V lookup: CDR1 WNHNN, CDR2 SYGVQD (reference sequence). With 6 bases clipped from V and 7 bases from J, the junction kept 7 bases outside the gene matches. The CDR3 region has the DNA TGCGCCAGCAGCCGGGACAGGACTGTCGGGGAGCTGTTTTTT. This sequence encodes CASSRDRTVGELFF.